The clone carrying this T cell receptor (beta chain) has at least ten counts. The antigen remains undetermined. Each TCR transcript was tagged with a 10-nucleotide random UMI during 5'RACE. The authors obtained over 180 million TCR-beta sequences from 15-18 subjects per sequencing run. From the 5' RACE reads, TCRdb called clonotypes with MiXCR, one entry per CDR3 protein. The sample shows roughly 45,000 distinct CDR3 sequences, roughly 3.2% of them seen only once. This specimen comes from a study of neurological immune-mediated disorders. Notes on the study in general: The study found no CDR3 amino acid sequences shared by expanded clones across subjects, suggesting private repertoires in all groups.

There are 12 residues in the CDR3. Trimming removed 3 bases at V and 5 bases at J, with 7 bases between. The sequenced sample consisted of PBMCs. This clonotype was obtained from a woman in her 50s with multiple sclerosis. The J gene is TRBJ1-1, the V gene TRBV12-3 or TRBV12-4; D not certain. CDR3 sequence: CASSFQRTEAFF. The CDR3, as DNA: TGTGCCAGCAGTTTTCAACGTACTGAAGCTTTCTTT.